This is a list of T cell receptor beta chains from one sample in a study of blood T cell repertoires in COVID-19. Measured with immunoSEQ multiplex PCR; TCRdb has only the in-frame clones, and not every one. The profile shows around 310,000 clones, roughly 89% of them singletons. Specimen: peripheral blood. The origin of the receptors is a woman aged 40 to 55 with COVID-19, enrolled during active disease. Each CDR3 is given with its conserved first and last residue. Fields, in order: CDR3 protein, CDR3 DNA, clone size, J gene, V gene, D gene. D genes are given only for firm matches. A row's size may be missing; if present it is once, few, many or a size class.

CDR3 protein: CASRSRGEPDTQYF
CDR3 DNA: TGTGCCAGCAGATCTCGGGGGGAGCCAGATACGCAGTATTTT
clone size: -
J gene: TRBJ2-3
V gene: TRBV5-8
D gene: TRBD2

CDR3 protein: CASSSGQGVPFNYGYTF
CDR3 DNA: TGCGCCAGCAGCAGCGGACAGGGCGTCCCCTTTAACTATGGCTACACCTTC
clone size: -
J gene: TRBJ1-2
V gene: TRBV5-1
D gene: TRBD1

CDR3 protein: CASSRRQGEILVNTEAFF
CDR3 DNA: TGCGCCAGCAGTCGCAGACAGGGGGAAATCTTGGTGAACACTGAAGCTTTCTTT
clone size: -
J gene: TRBJ1-1
V gene: TRBV23-1
D gene: TRBD1

CDR3 protein: CASSPGTSGSNEQFF
CDR3 DNA: TGTGCCAGCAGCCCCGGGACTAGCGGGAGTAATGAGCAGTTCTTC
clone size: -
J gene: TRBJ2-1
V gene: TRBV7-3
D gene: TRBD2

CDR3 protein: CASSSSFGGNTEAFF
CDR3 DNA: TGTGCCAGCAGCTCGTCTTTCGGGGGGAACACTGAAGCTTTCTTT
clone size: once
J gene: TRBJ1-1
V gene: TRBV7-2
D gene: -

CDR3 protein: CASSASGLAPKFF
CDR3 DNA: TGTGCCAGCAGTGCCTCGGGACTAGCCCCGAAGTTCTTC
clone size: -
J gene: TRBJ2-1
V gene: TRBV6-4
D gene: TRBD2

CDR3 protein: CASSVGWSGADTQYF
CDR3 DNA: TGTGCCAGCAGCGTAGGTTGGTCAGGGGCAGATACGCAGTATTTT
clone size: -
J gene: TRBJ2-3
V gene: TRBV9
D gene: -

CDR3 protein: CASSLSTGALGNTIYF
CDR3 DNA: TGCGCCAGCAGCCTTTCCACAGGGGCGCTGGGAAACACCATATATTTT
clone size: once
J gene: TRBJ1-3
V gene: TRBV5-1
D gene: TRBD1

CDR3 protein: CASSSIISGTDTQYF
CDR3 DNA: TGTGCCAGCAGCTCGATAATTAGCGGCACAGATACGCAGTATTTT
clone size: once
J gene: TRBJ2-3
V gene: TRBV7-8
D gene: -

CDR3 protein: CASSDVGQASYEQYF
CDR3 DNA: TGTGCCAGCAGTGATGTGGGACAGGCATCCTACGAGCAGTACTTC
clone size: -
J gene: TRBJ2-7
V gene: TRBV2
D gene: TRBD1

CDR3 protein: CASRDRVYEQYF
CDR3 DNA: TGTGCCAGCCGCGACAGGGTTTACGAGCAGTACTTC
clone size: -
J gene: TRBJ2-7
V gene: TRBV11-2
D gene: TRBD1

CDR3 protein: CASSLSGGAATDTQYF
CDR3 DNA: TGCGCCAGCAGCTTGAGTGGCGGGGCGGCCACAGATACGCAGTATTTT
clone size: -
J gene: TRBJ2-3
V gene: TRBV5-1
D gene: -

CDR3 protein: CASSLTAGPYNEQFF
CDR3 DNA: TGCGCCAGCAGCTTAACAGCGGGGCCCTACAATGAGCAGTTCTTC
clone size: -
J gene: TRBJ2-1
V gene: TRBV5-1
D gene: TRBD2

CDR3 protein: CASSPEGQIYQPQHF
CDR3 DNA: TGTGCCAGCAGCCCCGAGGGACAGATTTATCAGCCCCAGCATTTT
clone size: -
J gene: TRBJ1-5
V gene: TRBV9
D gene: TRBD1

CDR3 protein: CASRRTGGDEKLFF
CDR3 DNA: TGTGCCAGCAGGCGGACAGGGGGCGATGAAAAACTGTTTTTT
clone size: -
J gene: TRBJ1-4
V gene: TRBV28
D gene: TRBD1

CDR3 protein: CASTREDRRAQAQYF
CDR3 DNA: TGTGCCAGCACACGAGAGGACAGGAGAGCGCAAGCGCAGTATTTT
clone size: -
J gene: TRBJ2-3
V gene: TRBV2
D gene: TRBD1